This T cell receptor (beta chain) originates from a study of radiotherapy plus CTLA-4 blockade in lung cancer. CTLA-4 blockade using ipilimumab, together with focal radiation, was received by patients with chemo-refractory metastatic non-small-cell lung cancer. Study outcomes and limitations: Expansion in blood of tumor-derived TCR clones was seen after radiotherapy plus ipilimumab.

This CDR3 is built from 14 residues. Trimming at V came to 0 bases and at J to 5 bases, leaving 3 bases not matched to a gene. Germline V gene lookup returns CDR1 SGHDT and CDR2 YYEEEE. Generated by immunoSEQ multiplex PCR, the TCRdb table keeps only in-frame clones and is missing some. The sample has about 77,000 clones, roughly four fifths seen once. With respect to this clone: Its antigen is unknown.

The clonotype comes from a human donor with non-small cell lung cancer whose response to radiotherapy plus ipilimumab could not be evaluated. The V and J genes are TRBV5-6 and TRBJ2-5, with 8 bases aligning to TRBD2. The source material was peripheral blood, sampled from a patient treated with radiotherapy plus ipilimumab. CDR3 DNA: TGTGCCAGCAGCTTGGGACTAGCGACGGAGACCCAGTACTTC. Its protein product is CASSLGLATETQYF.